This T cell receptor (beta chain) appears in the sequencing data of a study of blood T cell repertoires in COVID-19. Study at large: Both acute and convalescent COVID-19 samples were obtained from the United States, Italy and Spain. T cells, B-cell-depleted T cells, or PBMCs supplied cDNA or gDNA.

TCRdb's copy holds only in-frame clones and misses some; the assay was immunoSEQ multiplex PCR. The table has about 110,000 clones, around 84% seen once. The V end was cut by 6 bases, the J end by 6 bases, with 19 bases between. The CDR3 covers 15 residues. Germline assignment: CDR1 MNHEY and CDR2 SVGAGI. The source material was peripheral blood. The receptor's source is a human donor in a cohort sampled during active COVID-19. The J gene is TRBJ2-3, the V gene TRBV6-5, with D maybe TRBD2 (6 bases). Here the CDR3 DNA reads TGTGCCAGCAGACCCAAGGGTGGGGGGTACGATACGCAGTATTTT. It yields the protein CASRPKGGGYDTQYF.